The sequence of this T cell receptor beta chain was determined in a study of T cells in Graves' hyperthyroidism and ophthalmopathy. RNA transcripts yielded amplified TCR beta CDR3 regions. Using the HTBI primer set, a first-round RT-PCR was run on the TCR CDR3. TCRdb reprocessed the multiplex PCR reads with MiXCR, giving one entry per CDR3 protein. The sample includes about 360,000 distinct CDR3 sequences, 13% of them seen just once. This TCR came from a woman aged 18 to 35 with Graves' hyperthyroidism. The specimen sequenced was blood.

The CDR3 nucleotides read TGTGCCACCAGCGTAAGGCGGAAGGATAATTCACCCCTCCACTTT. It encodes CATSVRRKDNSPLHF. The chain carries TRBV15 and TRBJ1-6, with D unresolved. V was pared by 5 bases and J by 5 bases, with 13 bases between. This CDR3 has 15 amino acids. Per germline, CDR1 LNHNV and CDR2 YYDKDF (reference sequence).